The next 17 T cell receptor beta chains were all read from a single sample in a study of blood T cell repertoires in COVID-19. The table came from immunoSEQ multiplex PCR; TCRdb's copy has only in-frame clones and leaves some out. The table lists hundreds of thousands of clones, about 88% of them singletons. Sequenced input: peripheral blood. The receptors come from a man aged 35 to 55 with acute or convalescent COVID-19.

The chain carries TRBV4-1 and TRBJ2-7; TRBD1 might be the D (6 bases). The CDR3 consists of 13 residues. Trimming stripped 1 base from V and 5 bases from J, with 9 bases between. Germline-derived CDR1 and CDR2 are MGHRA and YSYEKL. The CDR3 region is CASSQGTANEQYF. In nucleotides, the CDR3 is TGCGCCAGCAGCCAAGGGACAGCCAACGAGCAGTACTTC.

The V and J genes are TRBV21-1 and TRBJ2-3; the D call in the table, TRBD1, was not verified against the DNA. TRBV21-1 is flagged as a pseudogene. CDR3 size: 23 residues. CDR3 DNA sequence: TGTGCCAGCAGCAAACGAGAGGATAGCAAGTTTTTTGAAGCAGGGCGAACCACAGATACGCAGTATTTT. Translating gives CASSKREDSKFFEAGRTTDTQYF.

The rearrangement joins TRBV6-2 or TRBV6-3 to TRBJ2-6; tentative D call: TRBD1 (6 bases). Germline lookup yields CDR1 MNHEY and CDR2 SVGEGT. V lost 4 bases and J lost 0, with 19 bases in between. The CDR3 consists of 19 residues. CDR3 residues: CASSSLRTETPSGANVLTF. The CDR3 coding sequence is TGTGCCAGCAGTTCGCTCCGGACAGAAACCCCCTCTGGGGCCAACGTCCTGACTTTC.

V gene TRBV19 combines with J gene TRBJ1-5; TRBD1 matches at 9 bases. V lost 6 bases to trimming and J lost 7 bases; unmatched junction nucleotides: 7. This CDR3 comprises 14 residues. Germline CDR1 and CDR2: LNHDA and SQIVND (reference sequence). The CDR3 DNA follows: TGTGCCAGTAGCCCAACAGGGGGCGGGCAGCCCCAGCATTTT. Amino acid sequence: CASSPTGGGQPQHF.

The rearrangement joins TRBV14 to TRBJ2-7; 13 bases are a match to TRBD2. Trimming removed 0 bases from V and 7 bases from J; junction bases left unmatched: 6. Per germline, CDR1 SGHDN and CDR2 FVKESK. This CDR3 is 16 amino acids long. CDR3 loop: CASSQEGTSGTREQYF. The CDR3 DNA follows: TGTGCCAGCAGCCAAGAGGGGACTAGCGGGACGCGAGAGCAGTACTTC.

V and J are TRBV2 and TRBJ2-7; TRBD1 matches at 9 bases. CDR1 is SNHLY, CDR2 FYNNEI, per germline. Trimming at V came to 5 bases and at J to 6 bases, leaving 11 bases not matched to a gene. CDR3 length equals 15 residues. The CDR3 DNA sequence: TGTGCCAGCAGTACCGGACAGGGGCGATCGTCCGAGCAGTACTTC. It specifies CASSTGQGRSSEQYF.

The chain joins TRBV19 to TRBJ2-6; D ambiguous. V gave up 6 bases and J gave up 1 base, with 10 bases separating them. The CDR3 length is 15 residues. CDR1 is LNHDA, CDR2 SQIVND, per germline (reference sequence). This CDR3 reads CASSRLGSGANVLTF. Here the CDR3 DNA reads TGTGCCAGTAGCCGTCTCGGTTCTGGGGCCAACGTCCTGACTTTC.

The count of this clone is one. The chain is built from TRBV18 and TRBJ2-7; D might be TRBD2 (6 bases). The V end was cut by 0 bases, the J end by 2 bases, with 8 bases between. This CDR3 is built from 14 residues. CDR1 is KGHSH and CDR2 is LQKENI in the germline V gene. Here the CDR3 DNA reads TGTGCCAGCTCACCACCTAGCGGACCCTACGAGCAGTACTTC. Translating gives CASSPPSGPYEQYF.

The chain carries TRBV7-8 and TRBJ1-1; 9 nucleotides agree with TRBD1. CDR1 and CDR2 (germline): SGHVS, FQNEAQ. Trimming cost V 3 bases and J 3 bases; bases outside gene matches: 5. The CDR3 is made up of 15 amino acids. The CDR3 nucleotides read TGTGCCAGCAGCTTCACAGGGGGCAGGGACACTGAAGCTTTCTTT. Residues: CASSFTGGRDTEAFF.

The chain carries TRBV5-4 and TRBJ2-1; 10 nucleotides align to TRBD2. The germline CDR1 and CDR2 sequences are SGHNT and YYREEE (reference sequence). Trimming at V came to 4 bases and at J to 8 bases, leaving 15 bases not matched to a gene. The CDR3 is 17 residues long. The CDR3 nucleotides are TGTGCCAGCAGCCGTACTGCCGGGACTAGCGTTCCCTATGAGCAGTTCTTC. It translates to CASSRTAGTSVPYEQFF.

The chain links TRBV7-9 to TRBJ1-4; D call uncertain. Germline-derived CDR1 and CDR2 are SEHNR and FQNEAQ (reference sequence). This CDR3 region has 14 residues. The V gene lost 6 bases and the J gene lost 5 bases, with 13 bases spanning the gap. The CDR3 is CASRSGILNEKLFF. CDR3 nucleotides: TGTGCCAGCAGATCCGGGATTTTGAATGAAAAACTGTTTTTT. The full variable domain, its missing parts supplied by reference TRBV7-9 and TRBJ1-4, is DTGVSQNPRHKITKRGQNVTFRCDPISEHNRLYWYRQTLGQGPEFLTYFQNEAQLEKSRLLSDRFSAERPKGSFSTLEIQRTEQGDSAMYLCASRSGILNEKLFFGSGTQLSVL.

The chain is built from TRBV3-1 (or the pseudogene TRBV3-2) and TRBJ2-5, with D maybe TRBD2 (5 bases). CDR1 is LGHDT and CDR2 is YNNKEL in the germline V gene (reference sequence). Between the trimmed V and J ends, which lost 3 bases and 5 bases, there was a span of 13 bases. The CDR3 has 14 residues. CDR3 in DNA: TGTGCCAGCAGCCATACTAGGGCTCAGGAGACCCAGTACTTC. Residues: CASSHTRAQETQYF.

This clone occurred a few times. The chain couples TRBV6-5 to TRBJ1-1; tentative D call: TRBD1 (5 bases). This CDR3 is 15 amino acids long. The germline CDR1 and CDR2 sequences are MNHEY and SVGAGI. Trimming stripped 0 bases from V and 3 bases from J, with 11 bases between. The DNA for the CDR3 is TGTGCCAGCAGTTACTCGATCGGGGGGTACACTGAAGCTTTCTTT. It is translated as CASSYSIGGYTEAFF.

This clone has more than one count but fewer than ten. This chain joins TRBV2 and TRBJ1-5; 8 bases agree with TRBD1. The CDR3 sequence is 13 residues long. CDR1 and CDR2 from the germline V gene are SNHLY and FYNNEI. The V gene end was trimmed by 6 bases and the J gene end by 5 bases; junction bases not matched to a gene: 3. CDR3 sequence: CASRPTGDQPQHF. CDR3 DNA sequence: TGTGCCAGCAGGCCGACAGGGGATCAGCCCCAGCATTTT.

The chain employs TRBV25-1 and TRBJ2-2; perhaps TRBD2 as D (6 bases). Germline CDR1 MGHDK, CDR2 SYGVNS. Trimming shortened V by 3 bases and J by 4 bases, and 12 bases separated the two germline ends. There are 15 residues in the CDR3. The CDR3: CASSDRVAVTGELFF. The CDR3 DNA sequence: TGTGCCAGCAGTGACAGGGTAGCGGTCACCGGGGAGCTGTTTTTT.

The rearrangement links TRBV27 to TRBJ1-2; possible D gene TRBD1, 5 bases. CDR1 and CDR2 (germline): MNHEY, SMNVEV (reference sequence). Trimming pared 2 bases from V and 4 bases from J, leaving 8 bases between. This CDR3 contains 13 residues. The CDR3 nucleotides are TGTGCCAGCAGTTTACAGGGCCCCTATGGCTACACCTTC. Its protein product is CASSLQGPYGYTF.

The V gene is TRBV3-1 (or the pseudogene TRBV3-2), the J gene TRBJ2-6; 10 nucleotides agree with TRBD1. Germline CDR1 LGHDT, CDR2 YNNKEL (reference sequence). After removal of 6 bases from V and 0 bases from J, the junction contained 5 bases not matched to a gene. The CDR3 covers 17 residues. The CDR3, as DNA: TGTGCCAGCAGTCTGGACAGGGGGGGCTCTGGGGCCAACGTCCTGACTTTC. Its translation: CASSLDRGGSGANVLTF.